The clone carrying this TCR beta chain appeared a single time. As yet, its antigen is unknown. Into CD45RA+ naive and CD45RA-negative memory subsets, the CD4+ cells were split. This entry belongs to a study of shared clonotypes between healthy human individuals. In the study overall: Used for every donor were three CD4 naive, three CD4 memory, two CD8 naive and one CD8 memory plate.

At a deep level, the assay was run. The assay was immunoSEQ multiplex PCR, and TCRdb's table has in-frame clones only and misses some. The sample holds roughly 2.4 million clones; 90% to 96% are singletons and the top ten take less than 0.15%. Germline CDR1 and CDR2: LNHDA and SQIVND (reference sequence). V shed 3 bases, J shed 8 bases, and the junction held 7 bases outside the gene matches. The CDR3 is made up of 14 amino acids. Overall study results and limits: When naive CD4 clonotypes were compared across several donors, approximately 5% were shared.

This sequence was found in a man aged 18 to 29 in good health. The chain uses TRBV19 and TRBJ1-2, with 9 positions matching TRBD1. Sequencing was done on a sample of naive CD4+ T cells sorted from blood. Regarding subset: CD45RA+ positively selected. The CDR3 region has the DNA TGTGCCAGTAGTATGCTGGGGACAGGGAACGGCTACACCTTC. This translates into CASSMLGTGNGYTF.